Presented here are 11 T cell receptor beta chains from one specimen sequenced in a study of blood T cell repertoires in COVID-19. Here immunoSEQ multiplex PCR was the method, and the copy in TCRdb shows in-frame clones only, minus some. The sample has 40,000 to 45,000 clones, 89% seen once. The sequencing input was peripheral blood. All receptors derive from a man aged 50-60 years with active COVID-19.

The rearrangement links TRBV28 to TRBJ2-7, with 7 positions matching TRBD2. The V gene end was trimmed by 5 bases and the J gene end by 6 bases; junction bases not matched to a gene: 13. From germline, CDR1 is MDHEN and CDR2 SYDVKM. The CDR3 has 15 residues. CDR3 region: CASSPVGAGAGEQYF. The CDR3 nucleotides read TGTGCCAGCAGTCCGGTAGGGGCGGGAGCTGGCGAGCAGTACTTC.

The chain carries TRBV4-1 and TRBJ2-5, with 8 bases aligning to TRBD2. This CDR3 contains 17 residues. The V gene end was trimmed by 1 base and the J gene end by 4 bases; junction bases not matched to a gene: 11. The germline V gene encodes CDR1 MGHRA and CDR2 YSYEKL. CDR3 nucleotides: TGCGCCAGCAGCCAAGTTGGAATATACGGGAGGGGAGAGACCCAGTACTTC. Protein: CASSQVGIYGRGETQYF.

The CDR3 spells CASSQDWQSNNEQFF. DNA for the CDR3: TGCGCCAGCAGCCAAGACTGGCAGTCCAACAATGAGCAGTTCTTC. This rearrangement joins TRBV4-3 to TRBJ2-1; D remains ambiguous. The germline V and J ends were trimmed by 0 bases and 5 bases, with 11 bases remaining between them. Per the germline V gene, CDR1 is LGHNA and CDR2 is YSLEER. CDR3 length equals 15 residues.

This clone came up a few times. The V gene is TRBV9, the J gene TRBJ1-1; possibly TRBD1 for D (6 bases). The V and J ends lost 4 bases and 0 bases respectively, with 10 bases between them. The CDR3 is 14 amino acids. Looked up from germline, CDR1 is SGDLS and CDR2 is YYNGEE. The DNA of the CDR3 is TGTGCCAGCAGCACTCCAGGGGTGAACACTGAAGCTTTCTTT. Residues: CASSTPGVNTEAFF.

This chain uses TRBV20-1 with TRBJ2-7, with D perhaps matching TRBD1 (5 bases). The germline V gene encodes CDR1 DFQATT and CDR2 SNEGSKA (reference sequence). The CDR3 is 16 amino acids. V lost 3 bases and J lost 5, with 23 bases in between. CDR3 amino acids: CSASFNRPLARDEQYF. In DNA, the CDR3 is TGCAGTGCTAGTTTCAATCGACCCTTAGCCAGGGACGAGCAGTACTTC.

This clone turned up a few times. The gene calls are TRBV10-3 and TRBJ2-7; D not certain. CDR1 ENHRY and CDR2 SYGVKD come from the germline V gene. The CDR3 runs 13 residues. The V end lost 3 bases, the J end lost 2 bases, and 8 bases lay between the germline ends. CDR3 DNA: TGTGCCATCAGTGATGGGCCGACCTACGAGCAGTACTTC. It translates to CAISDGPTYEQYF.

The genes are TRBV7-2 and TRBJ2-7; 8 bases are shared with TRBD1. Germline values: CDR1 SGHTA, CDR2 FQGNSA. The CDR3 totals 16 residues. The J segment lost 0 bases and the V segment lost 5 bases, leaving 9 bases of the junction unmatched. This CDR3 is CASSPDRGYSSYEQYF. In DNA form, the CDR3 reads TGTGCCAGCAGCCCCGACAGGGGATATAGCTCCTACGAGCAGTACTTC.

This chain uses TRBV19 with TRBJ2-7, with D possibly TRBD2 on 6 matching bases. CDR3 size: 14 residues. Between the trimmed V and J ends, which lost 3 bases and 7 bases, there was a span of 16 bases. Germline CDR1 LNHDA, CDR2 SQIVND (reference sequence). This CDR3 is CASSIAGLAGEQYF. For the CDR3, the DNA is TGTGCCAGTAGTATTGCGGGCTTGGCGGGGGAGCAGTACTTC.

The chain uses TRBV15 and TRBJ2-7; possible D gene TRBD1, 7 bases. The length of the CDR3 is 14 residues. V was clipped by 3 bases and J by 10 bases, with 19 bases between them. Germline assignment: CDR1 LNHNV and CDR2 YYDKDF (reference sequence). In nucleotides, the CDR3 is TGTGCCACCAGCAGGACTAGGGACAGTCTGGGCCAGTACTTC. It codes for CATSRTRDSLGQYF. The full variable domain, in which reference TRBV15 and TRBJ2-7 provide the parts outside the CDR3, is DAMVIQNPRYQVTQFGKPVTLSCSQTLNHNVMYWYQQKSSQAPKLLFHYYDKDFNNEADTPDNFQSRRPNTSFCFLDIRSPGLGDTAMYLCATSRTRDSLGQYFGPGTRLTVT.

This chain joins TRBV2 and TRBJ2-2; TRBD2 is a possible D gene (5 bases). V was shortened by 3 bases and J by 7 bases, with 12 bases between the two germline ends. Germline assignment: CDR1 SNHLY and CDR2 FYNNEI. This CDR3 is built from 14 residues. CDR3 DNA: TGTGCCAGCAGTGATTTGCCCGGAGGCGGGGAGCTGTTTTTT. This sequence encodes CASSDLPGGGELFF. The full variable domain, completed using reference TRBV2 and TRBJ2-2, is EPEVTQTPSHQVTQMGQEVILRCVPISNHLYFYWYRQILGQKVEFLVSFYNNEISEKSEIFDDQFSVERPDGSNFTLKIRSTKLEDSAMYFCASSDLPGGGELFFGEGSRLTVL.

To note about this clone: A junction end diverges from the germline sequence, so it may reflect a read error. DNA of the CDR3: TGTGCCAGCAGCTTAGATCGGGCTAGCGGAGCGGGCTACGATGAGCAGTTCTTC. Its protein is CASSLDRASGAGYDEQFF. The chain carries TRBV7-8 and TRBJ2-1, with TRBD2 identical over 7 bases. Germline CDR1 is SGHVS and CDR2 is FQNEAQ. The CDR3 covers 18 residues.